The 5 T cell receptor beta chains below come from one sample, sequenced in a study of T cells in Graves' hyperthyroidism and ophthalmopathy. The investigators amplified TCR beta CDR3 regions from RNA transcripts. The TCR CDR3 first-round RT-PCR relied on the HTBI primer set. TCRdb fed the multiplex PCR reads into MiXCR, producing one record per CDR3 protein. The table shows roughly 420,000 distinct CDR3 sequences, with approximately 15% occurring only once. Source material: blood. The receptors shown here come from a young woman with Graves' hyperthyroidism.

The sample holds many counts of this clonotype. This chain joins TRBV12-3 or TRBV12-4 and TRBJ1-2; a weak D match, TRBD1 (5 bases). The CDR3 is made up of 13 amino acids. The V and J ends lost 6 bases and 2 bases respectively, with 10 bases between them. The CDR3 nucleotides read TGTGCCAGCAGGCCTCAGGGAAACTATGGCTACACCTTC. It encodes CASRPQGNYGYTF.

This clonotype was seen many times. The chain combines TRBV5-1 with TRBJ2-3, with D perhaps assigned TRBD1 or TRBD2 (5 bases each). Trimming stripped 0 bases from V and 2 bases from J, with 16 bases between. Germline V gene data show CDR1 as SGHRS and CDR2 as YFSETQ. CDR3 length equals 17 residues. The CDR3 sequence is CASSLVRWDGPTDTQYF. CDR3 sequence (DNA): TGCGCCAGCAGCTTGGTGAGGTGGGACGGACCCACAGATACGCAGTATTTT.

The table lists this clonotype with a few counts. The CDR3 protein is CAISEPGQGYEQYF. CDR3 nucleotide sequence: TGTGCCATCAGTGAGCCGGGACAGGGCTACGAGCAGTACTTC. This chain links TRBV10-3 with TRBJ2-7; 9 nucleotides agree with TRBD1. Trimming cost V 2 bases and J 3 bases; bases outside gene matches: 2. The CDR3 loop spans 14 amino acids. Germline assignment: CDR1 ENHRY and CDR2 SYGVKD.

The CDR3 DNA follows: TGTGCCAGCAGTCGGACAGGGGGAGGAGAAAAACTGTTTTTT. Residues: CASSRTGGGEKLFF. V gene TRBV11-3 combines with J gene TRBJ1-4; 10 bases are a match to TRBD1. The CDR3 totals 14 residues. In germline, CDR1 is SGHNT, CDR2 YENEEA. Trimming took 6 bases from V and 8 from J; bases not matched to a gene: 6.

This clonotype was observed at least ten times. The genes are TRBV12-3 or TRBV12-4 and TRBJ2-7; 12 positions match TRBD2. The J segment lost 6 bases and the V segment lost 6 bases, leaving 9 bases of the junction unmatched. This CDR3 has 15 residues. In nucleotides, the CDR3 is TGTGCCAGCAGCTTCGGACTAGCGGGGCCCCTCGAGCAGTACTTC. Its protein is CASSFGLAGPLEQYF.